This T cell receptor (beta chain) was profiled in a study of CD8 T cells in Susac syndrome. CDR1 LGHNA and CDR2 YSLEER come from the germline V gene. The ends were cut back, 2 bases at V and 0 bases at J, with 11 bases in the middle. The CDR3 sequence is 16 residues long. The study used treatment-naive patients who had stable or active relapsing-remitting disease as multiple sclerosis controls. RNA totalling about 0.45 to 1 ug underwent reverse transcription with random hexamers. A multiplex approach, immunoSEQ multiplex PCR, amplified TCR beta CDR3 across 54 Vbeta and 13 Jbeta. A single record per CDR3 protein comes from TCRdb applying MiXCR to the immunoSEQ multiplex PCR reads. In the table there are 130,000 or so distinct CDR3 sequences, 75% to 90% of which are singletons.

Sequenced input: CD8+ T cells from PBMCs. The chain carries TRBV4-3 and TRBJ2-1; a possible D gene is TRBD2 (5 bases). This clonotype originated in a human donor with multiple sclerosis. CDR3 region: CASSQSSGSSYNEQFF. The CDR3 nucleotides are TGCGCCAGCAGCCAATCCAGCGGATCCTCCTACAATGAGCAGTTCTTC.